One and the same sample provided the 9 T cell receptor beta chains below, sequenced in a study of blood T cell repertoires in COVID-19. The table came from immunoSEQ multiplex PCR; TCRdb's copy has only in-frame clones and leaves some out. This table holds tens of thousands of clones, more than 75% found once. Input material: peripheral blood. The receptors were sampled from a woman between 55 and 75 years old with COVID-19, enrolled during active disease.

The chain joins TRBV10-2 to TRBJ1-1; D gene ambiguous. Trimming stripped 5 bases from V and 2 bases from J, with 9 bases between. The CDR3 extends over 13 amino acids. Germline V gene data show CDR1 as WSHSY and CDR2 as SAAADI. In DNA form, the CDR3 reads TGCGCCAGCAGTTTAGACACCAACACTGAAGCTTTCTTT. Translating it yields CASSLDTNTEAFF.

The J gene is TRBJ2-4, the V gene TRBV11-3; 8 positions match TRBD2. Trimming cost V 5 bases and J 1 base; bases outside gene matches: 10. This CDR3 region has 17 residues. Looked up from germline, CDR1 is SGHNT and CDR2 is YENEEA. The CDR3 loop is CASSRAAGGSAKNIQYF. DNA of the CDR3: TGTGCCAGCAGCCGCGCCGCGGGGGGCAGCGCCAAAAACATTCAGTACTTC.

The chain recombines TRBV24-1 with TRBJ2-5; 8 bases match TRBD1. The V segment lost 5 bases and the J segment 5 bases; nucleotides outside the gene matches: 9. Per the germline V gene, CDR1 is KGHDR and CDR2 is SFDVKD. The CDR3 covers 15 residues. CDR3: CATSAFGQGVETQYF. In DNA form, the CDR3 reads TGTGCCACCAGTGCATTCGGACAGGGAGTTGAGACCCAGTACTTC.

This clone has only one observation. The chain has TRBV6-1 and TRBJ1-1; unclear D gene. Trimming cost V 2 bases and J 4 bases, with 11 bases left between them. The CDR3 runs 14 residues. Germline CDR1 is MNHNS and CDR2 is SASEGT. Written as DNA, the CDR3 is TGTGCCAGCAGTGAAAGGTCGGAGGGCACTGAAGCTTTCTTT. It specifies CASSERSEGTEAFF.

The V gene is TRBV27, the J gene TRBJ1-1; TRBD1 matches at 7 bases. With 4 bases clipped from V and 4 bases from J, the junction kept 6 bases outside the gene matches. Per the germline V gene, CDR1 is MNHEY and CDR2 is SMNVEV (reference sequence). The CDR3 spans 14 residues. CDR3 region: CASSYAGQITEAFF. The CDR3 DNA reads as TGTGCCAGCAGTTATGCGGGACAGATCACTGAAGCTTTCTTT.

This clone has just one count. This rearrangement joins TRBV28 to TRBJ2-1; TRBD2 matches at 7 bases. In germline, CDR1 is MDHEN, CDR2 SYDVKM. The CDR3 contains 14 residues. V was pared by 7 bases and J by 3 bases, with 6 bases of the junction left unmatched. CDR3 sequence reads: CASMSGRDYNEQFF. The CDR3 DNA reads TGTGCCAGCATGTCGGGGAGGGACTACAATGAGCAGTTCTTC. Supplemented by reference TRBV28 and TRBJ2-1, the full variable domain reads DVKVTQSSRYLVKRTGEKVFLECVQDMDHENMFWYRQDPGLGLRLIYFSYDVKMKEKGDIPEGYSVSREKKERFSLILESASTNQTSMYLCASMSGRDYNEQFFGPGTRLTVL.

The gene calls are TRBV28 and TRBJ1-1; D not resolved. V lost 6 bases and J 1 base, leaving 12 bases between the germline ends. This CDR3 comprises 14 residues. Germline V gene data show CDR1 as MDHEN and CDR2 as SYDVKM. CDR3 in amino acids: CASRLFNWNTEAFF. CDR3 sequence (DNA): TGTGCCAGCAGGCTCTTCAACTGGAACACTGAAGCTTTCTTT.

The chain joins TRBV13 to TRBJ2-2; TRBD2 matches at 7 bases. After removal of 2 bases from V and 7 bases from J, the junction contained 13 bases not matched to a gene. The CDR3 has 17 residues. CDR1 PRHDT and CDR2 FYEKMQ come from the germline V gene (reference sequence). The CDR3 sequence: CASSLPGSGKVSGELFF. The CDR3 DNA reads as TGTGCCAGCAGCTTACCGGGGAGCGGGAAGGTGAGCGGGGAGCTGTTTTTT.

The chain carries TRBV9 and TRBJ2-1; a weak D match, TRBD1 (6 bases). Germline V gene lookup returns CDR1 SGDLS and CDR2 YYNGEE. V shed 0 bases and J shed 6 bases, with 7 bases lying between them. The CDR3 extends over 13 amino acids. This CDR3 reads CASSVVQGNEQFF. In DNA, the CDR3 is TGTGCCAGCAGCGTAGTACAGGGCAATGAGCAGTTCTTC.